Listed below are T cell receptor beta chains from one sample, sequenced in a study of breast tumors, draining lymph nodes, adjacent tissues. TCRdb independently ran MiXCR on the multiplex PCR reads; one entry per CDR3 protein. The sample includes some 200,000 distinct CDR3 sequences, 31% of them seen just once. The sequenced sample consisted of axillary lymph node tissue. All receptors derive from a female donor with breast cancer. Some clones in this sample may be carry-over from other donors' samples. CDR3s include the opening cysteine and the closing phenylalanine or tryptophan. D genes are given only for firm matches. Only some rows state a clone size, as once, few, many or a class for expanded clones.

cdr3_aa: CASSMRPGSGNQPQHF; cdr3_nt: TGTGCCAGTAGTATGAGGCCTGGGAGCGGCAATCAGCCCCAGCATTTT; j_call: TRBJ1-5; d_call: .; v_call: TRBV19; clone_size: many
cdr3_aa: CSAKRGTNSPLHF; cdr3_nt: TGCAGTGCTAAAAGGGGGACTAATTCACCCCTCCACTTT; j_call: TRBJ1-6; d_call: .; v_call: TRBV20-1; clone_size: .
cdr3_aa: CASSFLAPPTDAQCF; cdr3_nt: TGTGCCAGCAGTTTTCTAGCCCCTCCCACAGATGCGCAGTGTTTT; j_call: TRBJ2-3; d_call: .; v_call: TRBV12-3/TRBV12-4; clone_size: once
cdr3_aa: CATSKWGTGATNEKLFF; cdr3_nt: TGTGCCACCAGCAAATGGGGGACGGGTGCAACTAATGAAAAACTGTTTTTT; j_call: TRBJ1-4; d_call: .; v_call: TRBV15; clone_size: many
cdr3_aa: CASSEGQSLSGNTIYF; cdr3_nt: TGCGCCAGCAGTGAGGGACAGAGCCTCTCTGGAAACACCATATATTTT; j_call: TRBJ1-3; d_call: .; v_call: TRBV10-1; clone_size: many
cdr3_aa: CASRGGGLQGYTF; cdr3_nt: TGCGCCAGTCGGGGGGGGGGGCTACAGGGCTACACCTTC; j_call: TRBJ1-2; d_call: .; v_call: TRBV10-2; clone_size: once
cdr3_aa: CASSSQGAGNTIYF; cdr3_nt: TGCGCCAGCAGCTCACAGGGGGCTGGAAACACCATATATTTT; j_call: TRBJ1-3; d_call: TRBD1; v_call: TRBV5-1; clone_size: many
cdr3_aa: CASSRGQGWGKLFF; cdr3_nt: TGTGCCAGCAGCCGGGGACAGGGGTGGGGAAAACTGTTTTTT; j_call: TRBJ1-4; d_call: TRBD1; v_call: TRBV12-3/TRBV12-4; clone_size: many
cdr3_aa: CASSDQGNTEAFF; cdr3_nt: TGTGCCAGCAGTGATCAGGGGAACACTGAAGCTTTCTTT; j_call: TRBJ1-1; d_call: .; v_call: TRBV2; clone_size: .
cdr3_aa: CSARAGTVAYEQYF; cdr3_nt: TGCAGTGCTAGGGCCGGGACAGTTGCCTACGAGCAGTACTTC; j_call: TRBJ2-7; d_call: TRBD1; v_call: TRBV20-1; clone_size: many
cdr3_aa: CASSLSDGETQYF; cdr3_nt: TGCGCCAGCAGCTTGAGTGACGGGGAGACCCAGTACTTC; j_call: TRBJ2-5; d_call: .; v_call: TRBV5-1; clone_size: many
cdr3_aa: CSARATGSYEQYF; cdr3_nt: TGCAGTGCTAGAGCAACCGGGTCCTACGAGCAGTACTTC; j_call: TRBJ2-7; d_call: .; v_call: TRBV20-1; clone_size: large
cdr3_aa: CASSEAPQLKGVVELFF; cdr3_nt: TGTGCCAGTAGTGAGGCACCTCAGCTTAAGGGAGTTGTGGAGCTGTTTTTT; j_call: TRBJ2-2; d_call: .; v_call: TRBV19; clone_size: many
cdr3_aa: CASSYFGNGNTIYF; cdr3_nt: TGTGCCAGCAGTTACTTCGGGAACGGAAACACCATATATTTT; j_call: TRBJ1-3; d_call: .; v_call: TRBV6-5; clone_size: many
cdr3_aa: CASSREWESSYEQYF; cdr3_nt: TGCGCCAGCAGCAGAGAGTGGGAGAGCTCCTACGAGCAGTACTTC; j_call: TRBJ2-7; d_call: .; v_call: TRBV4-1; clone_size: .
cdr3_aa: CASSSVPRAGDHEQYF; cdr3_nt: TGTGCCAGCAGTTCCGTCCCACGCGCGGGAGATCACGAGCAGTACTTC; j_call: TRBJ2-7; d_call: TRBD2; v_call: TRBV6-5; clone_size: many
cdr3_aa: CSVVLAGGPTGELFF; cdr3_nt: TGCAGCGTTGTACTAGCGGGAGGGCCGACCGGGGAGCTGTTTTTT; j_call: TRBJ2-2; d_call: TRBD2; v_call: TRBV29-1; clone_size: many
cdr3_aa: CASRAAGQGYEQYF; cdr3_nt: TGTGCCAGCAGGGCCGCGGGACAGGGTTACGAGCAGTACTTC; j_call: TRBJ2-7; d_call: TRBD1; v_call: TRBV15; clone_size: .
cdr3_aa: CASRKSGNTDTQYF; cdr3_nt: TGCGCCAGCAGGAAGTCTGGAAACACAGATACGCAGTATTTT; j_call: TRBJ2-3; d_call: .; v_call: TRBV5-1; clone_size: .
cdr3_aa: CSVLSGGETQYF; cdr3_nt: TGCAGCGTTCTTAGCGGGGGAGAGACCCAGTACTTC; j_call: TRBJ2-5; d_call: TRBD2; v_call: TRBV29-1; clone_size: many
cdr3_aa: CASSLANWGKETQYF; cdr3_nt: TGTGCCAGCAGCTTGGCCAATTGGGGCAAAGAGACCCAGTACTTC; j_call: TRBJ2-5; d_call: .; v_call: TRBV5-8; clone_size: many
cdr3_aa: CSARDDTGPGWTEAFF; cdr3_nt: TGCAGTGCTAGAGATGATACAGGGCCGGGGTGGACTGAAGCTTTCTTT; j_call: TRBJ1-1; d_call: .; v_call: TRBV20-1; clone_size: few
cdr3_aa: CASGGGGYNQPQHF; cdr3_nt: TGTGCCAGCGGGGGTGGGGGGTACAATCAGCCCCAGCATTTT; j_call: TRBJ1-5; d_call: .; v_call: TRBV2; clone_size: many
cdr3_aa: CASSHPPGGNEQYF; cdr3_nt: TGTGCCAGCAGTCACCCCCCCGGCGGGAACGAGCAGTACTTC; j_call: TRBJ2-7; d_call: .; v_call: TRBV6-4; clone_size: many
cdr3_aa: CSARDPTSGGNTGELFF; cdr3_nt: TGCAGTGCTAGAGATCCGACTAGCGGGGGGAACACCGGGGAGCTGTTTTTT; j_call: TRBJ2-2; d_call: TRBD2; v_call: TRBV20-1; clone_size: medium-sized
cdr3_aa: CASSPTSSSYEQYF; cdr3_nt: TGTGCCAGCTCACCAACGTCAAGCTCCTACGAGCAGTACTTC; j_call: TRBJ2-7; d_call: .; v_call: TRBV18; clone_size: many
cdr3_aa: CASSTIRQGSTDTQYF; cdr3_nt: TGTGCCAGCAGCACCATCCGACAGGGCAGCACAGATACGCAGTATTTT; j_call: TRBJ2-3; d_call: TRBD1; v_call: TRBV5-6; clone_size: many
cdr3_aa: CASSPGGAKNIQYF; cdr3_nt: TGTGCCAGCAGCCCCGGGGGGGCCAAAAACATTCAGTACTTC; j_call: TRBJ2-4; d_call: TRBD2; v_call: TRBV5-5; clone_size: .
cdr3_aa: CATSPGSQDYEQYF; cdr3_nt: TGTGCCACATCACCGGGATCACAGGACTACGAGCAGTACTTC; j_call: TRBJ2-7; d_call: .; v_call: TRBV15; clone_size: many
cdr3_aa: CAISKGASYEQYF; cdr3_nt: TGTGCCATCAGCAAGGGGGCGTCCTACGAGCAGTACTTC; j_call: TRBJ2-7; d_call: TRBD1; v_call: TRBV10-3; clone_size: many
cdr3_aa: CASSQARGQGRTDTQYF; cdr3_nt: TGTGCCAGCAGTCAAGCTCGAGGACAGGGGCGCACAGATACGCAGTATTTT; j_call: TRBJ2-3; d_call: TRBD1; v_call: TRBV6-1; clone_size: .
cdr3_aa: CASSSGVRKGELFF; cdr3_nt: TGTGCCAGCAGTTCCGGGGTCCGCAAGGGGGAGCTGTTTTTT; j_call: TRBJ2-2; d_call: .; v_call: TRBV3-1; clone_size: .
cdr3_aa: CSARVTAYGYTF; cdr3_nt: TGCAGTGCTAGAGTAACCGCGTATGGCTACACCTTC; j_call: TRBJ1-2; d_call: .; v_call: TRBV20-1; clone_size: many
cdr3_aa: CASSQDRGREKLFF; cdr3_nt: TGTGCCAGCAGTCAGGACAGGGGGCGTGAAAAACTGTTTTTT; j_call: TRBJ1-4; d_call: TRBD1; v_call: TRBV2; clone_size: many
cdr3_aa: CASSLQGVRSSYEQYF; cdr3_nt: TGTGCCAGCAGCTTACAAGGGGTCAGGAGCTCCTACGAGCAGTACTTC; j_call: TRBJ2-7; d_call: .; v_call: TRBV13; clone_size: many
cdr3_aa: CASSLTSASGRAETQYF; cdr3_nt: TGTGCTAGCAGCTTAACTAGCGCTAGCGGGAGGGCCGAGACCCAGTACTTC; j_call: TRBJ2-5; d_call: TRBD2; v_call: TRBV7-2; clone_size: .
cdr3_aa: CSASRGGVYNEQFF; cdr3_nt: TGCAGTGCTAGTAGGGGGGGGGTATACAATGAGCAGTTCTTC; j_call: TRBJ2-1; d_call: .; v_call: TRBV20-1; clone_size: many
cdr3_aa: CASSYSLAGGGTGELFF; cdr3_nt: TGTGCCAGCAGTTACTCTTTAGCGGGAGGGGGAACCGGGGAGCTGTTTTTT; j_call: TRBJ2-2; d_call: TRBD2; v_call: TRBV6-6; clone_size: .
cdr3_aa: CSATNPSGSGEQYF; cdr3_nt: TGCAGTGCCACTAACCCCAGCGGGAGTGGAGAGCAGTACTTC; j_call: TRBJ2-7; d_call: TRBD2; v_call: TRBV20-1; clone_size: many
cdr3_aa: CASSHLDSNQPQHF; cdr3_nt: TGCGCCAGCAGCCACCTCGATAGCAATCAGCCCCAGCATTTT; j_call: TRBJ1-5; d_call: .; v_call: TRBV4-1; clone_size: many
cdr3_aa: CASSIGGRNTGELFF; cdr3_nt: TGTGCCAGTAGTATAGGAGGGCGGAACACCGGGGAGCTGTTTTTT; j_call: TRBJ2-2; d_call: .; v_call: TRBV19; clone_size: many
cdr3_aa: CASTGLFNEQFF; cdr3_nt: TGTGCCAGTACGGGGCTGTTCAATGAGCAGTTCTTC; j_call: TRBJ2-1; d_call: .; v_call: TRBV19; clone_size: .
cdr3_aa: CSAPDYSGANVLTF; cdr3_nt: TGCAGTGCGCCCGATTACTCTGGGGCCAACGTCCTGACTTTC; j_call: TRBJ2-6; d_call: .; v_call: TRBV20-1; clone_size: many
cdr3_aa: CASSWGTGRNQPQHF; cdr3_nt: TGTGCCAGCAGTTGGGGGACAGGTCGCAATCAGCCCCAGCATTTT; j_call: TRBJ1-5; d_call: TRBD1; v_call: TRBV28; clone_size: few
cdr3_aa: CSAPWKTGTDTQYF; cdr3_nt: TGCAGTGCTCCATGGAAGACCGGCACAGATACGCAGTATTTT; j_call: TRBJ2-3; d_call: .; v_call: TRBV20-1; clone_size: many
cdr3_aa: CASSGTSGGANTGELFF; cdr3_nt: TGTGCCAGCAGTGGGACTAGCGGGGGGGCGAACACCGGGGAGCTGTTTTTT; j_call: TRBJ2-2; d_call: TRBD2; v_call: TRBV2; clone_size: .
cdr3_aa: CSVEEYLAGGPVDEQFF; cdr3_nt: TGCAGCGTTGAGGAGTATCTAGCGGGGGGGCCGGTGGATGAGCAGTTCTTC; j_call: TRBJ2-1; d_call: TRBD2; v_call: TRBV29-1; clone_size: .
cdr3_aa: CASRTSGREGNEQFF; cdr3_nt: TGTGCCAGCAGAACAAGCGGGAGGGAAGGGAATGAGCAGTTCTTC; j_call: TRBJ2-1; d_call: TRBD2; v_call: TRBV11-2; clone_size: many